Here is one T cell receptor (beta chain) with its context. The authors prepared the TCRbeta library with unique molecular identifiers. TCRdb analysed the PCR reads with MiXCR anew, one entry per CDR3 protein. Among about 270,000 distinct CDR3 sequences listed, 9.9% were seen once. These data belong to a study of T-cell reconstitution after alpha-beta-depleted transplantation in children. CDR3 length: 14 amino acids. V gave up 7 bases and J gave up 1 base, with 12 bases separating them. The chain combines TRBV12-3 or TRBV12-4 with TRBJ2-3, with D unresolved. The receptor was isolated from a human donor who donated a stem cell graft to a child with SCID. This material consisted of PBMCs from the stem cell graft donor, taken from the stem cell graft. The CDR3 sequence is CASTPALGTDTQYF. CDR3 DNA sequence: TGTGCCAGCACCCCCGCCCTCGGCACAGATACGCAGTATTTT.